These T cell receptor beta chains were read from a single sample in a study of OX40 agonist ivuxolimab in advanced cancers. The data were produced by immunoSEQ multiplex PCR, yet TCRdb's version contains in-frame clones alone and is incomplete. This sample carries fewer than 85,000 clones, more than 75% of them seen once, and the ten largest clones take approximately 6.2%. This specimen consisted of CD4+ or CD8+ T cells sorted from blood, obtained in a trial of the OX40 agonist ivuxolimab. These receptors were obtained from an adult with an advanced solid tumor such as melanoma, head and neck, liver or kidney cancer. The CDR3 runs from the conserved cysteine through the conserved F or W. The D gene is left open where the match is weak. A row's size may be missing; if present it is once, few, many or a size class.

v_call: TRBV6-5; clone_size: -; d_call: -; j_call: TRBJ2-2; cdr3_nt: TGTGCCAGCAGTTACTCGCCCCCGGAGGCCGGGGAGCTGTTTTTT; cdr3_aa: CASSYSPPEAGELFF
v_call: TRBV5-4; clone_size: -; d_call: TRBD1; j_call: TRBJ1-2; cdr3_nt: TGTGCCAGCAGCCAAGATAGGACAGGCTGGGGCTACACCTTC; cdr3_aa: CASSQDRTGWGYTF
v_call: TRBV7-6; clone_size: few; d_call: TRBD1; j_call: TRBJ2-7; cdr3_nt: TGTGCCAGCAGCGTCGACAGGGACCACGAGCAGTACTTC; cdr3_aa: CASSVDRDHEQYF
v_call: TRBV4-1; clone_size: -; d_call: -; j_call: TRBJ2-7; cdr3_nt: TGCGCCAGCAGCCAAGGACTTACTTCCTACGAGCAGTACTTC; cdr3_aa: CASSQGLTSYEQYF
v_call: TRBV2; clone_size: -; d_call: -; j_call: TRBJ1-5; cdr3_nt: TGTGCCAGCAAACAGATCAACAATCAGCCCCAGCATTTT; cdr3_aa: CASKQINNQPQHF
v_call: TRBV5-1; clone_size: -; d_call: -; j_call: TRBJ2-6; cdr3_nt: TGCGCCAGCAGCTTGGACAGGCCCCCCTCCTCTGGGGCCAACGTCCTGACTTTC; cdr3_aa: CASSLDRPPSSGANVLTF
v_call: TRBV28; clone_size: -; d_call: TRBD1; j_call: TRBJ1-4; cdr3_nt: TGTGCCAGCAGCCACATTACCGGGACAGCAACTAATGAAAAACTGTTTTTT; cdr3_aa: CASSHITGTATNEKLFF
v_call: TRBV6-1; clone_size: -; d_call: -; j_call: TRBJ2-2; cdr3_nt: TGTGCCAGCAGTGAACTGGGGGCGAACACCGGGGAGCTGTTTTTT; cdr3_aa: CASSELGANTGELFF
v_call: TRBV7-3; clone_size: -; d_call: -; j_call: TRBJ2-3; cdr3_nt: TGTGCCAGCAGCTCAAGCGGAACAAGCACAGATACGCAGTATTTT; cdr3_aa: CASSSSGTSTDTQYF
v_call: TRBV7-9; clone_size: -; d_call: -; j_call: TRBJ2-1; cdr3_nt: TGTGCCAGCAGTGGGCTGACCTACAATGAGCAGTTCTTC; cdr3_aa: CASSGLTYNEQFF
v_call: TRBV5-6; clone_size: -; d_call: TRBD1; j_call: TRBJ2-7; cdr3_nt: TGTGCCAGCAGCTCTGACAGGGGGTGGTCCTACGAGCAGTACTTC; cdr3_aa: CASSSDRGWSYEQYF
v_call: TRBV27; clone_size: -; d_call: -; j_call: TRBJ2-7; cdr3_nt: TGTGCCAGCGGTGGGGGAGAGCAGTACTTC; cdr3_aa: CASGGGEQYF
v_call: TRBV29-1; clone_size: -; d_call: TRBD1; j_call: TRBJ2-2; cdr3_nt: TGCAGCGCAACAGGGGGCTGGGACACCGGGGAGCTGTTTTTT; cdr3_aa: CSATGGWDTGELFF
v_call: TRBV7-9; clone_size: few; d_call: -; j_call: TRBJ2-2; cdr3_nt: TGTGCCAGCAGCCTAGGGACCTACACCGGGGAGCTGTTTTTT; cdr3_aa: CASSLGTYTGELFF
v_call: TRBV5-1; clone_size: once; d_call: -; j_call: TRBJ1-4; cdr3_nt: TGCGCCAGCAGCCCAGGAGGGGGAAGTGAAAAACTGTTTTTT; cdr3_aa: CASSPGGGSEKLFF
v_call: TRBV7-3; clone_size: -; d_call: TRBD1; j_call: TRBJ2-3; cdr3_nt: TGTGCCAGCAGCTTAGAGGGGGCCGAGGATACGCAGTATTTT; cdr3_aa: CASSLEGAEDTQYF
v_call: TRBV7-2; clone_size: -; d_call: -; j_call: TRBJ2-7; cdr3_nt: TGTGCCAGCAGCTTAAGGGGCGGACCCGGCTACGAGCAGTACTTC; cdr3_aa: CASSLRGGPGYEQYF
v_call: TRBV11-2; clone_size: -; d_call: -; j_call: TRBJ2-5; cdr3_nt: TGTGCCAGCAGCCCATTCGGGACGCTGGAAGAGACCCAGTACTTC; cdr3_aa: CASSPFGTLEETQYF
v_call: TRBV9; clone_size: -; d_call: TRBD1; j_call: TRBJ2-5; cdr3_nt: TGTGCCAGCAGCGTTGGACAGGGGGGCGAGACCCAGTACTTC; cdr3_aa: CASSVGQGGETQYF
v_call: TRBV21-1; clone_size: once; d_call: -; j_call: TRBJ2-5; cdr3_nt: TGTGCCAGCAGCAAAGCGCAGGGTGCAGCCTACCAAGAGACCCAGTACTTC; cdr3_aa: CASSKAQGAAYQETQYF
v_call: TRBV9; clone_size: -; d_call: -; j_call: TRBJ1-3; cdr3_nt: TGTGCCAGCAGCTCCGGGGGACGGAACGCTGGAAACACCATATATTTT; cdr3_aa: CASSSGGRNAGNTIYF
v_call: TRBV7-3; clone_size: -; d_call: TRBD2; j_call: TRBJ2-5; cdr3_nt: TGTGCCAGCAGCCCCGGGGGGGGAGAGACCCAGTACTTC; cdr3_aa: CASSPGGGETQYF
v_call: TRBV10-3; clone_size: -; d_call: -; j_call: TRBJ2-1; cdr3_nt: TGTGCCATCAAGGATCACAATGAGCAGTTCTTC; cdr3_aa: CAIKDHNEQFF
v_call: TRBV11-3; clone_size: -; d_call: TRBD2; j_call: TRBJ2-3; cdr3_nt: TGTGCCAGCAGCTTTAGCGGGGGGGCCACAGATACGCAGTATTTT; cdr3_aa: CASSFSGGATDTQYF
v_call: TRBV5-6; clone_size: -; d_call: TRBD1; j_call: TRBJ1-5; cdr3_nt: TGTGCCAGCAGCTGGGCCAAGGGGGCCTATCAGCCCCAGCATTTT; cdr3_aa: CASSWAKGAYQPQHF
v_call: TRBV27; clone_size: -; d_call: TRBD2; j_call: TRBJ2-3; cdr3_nt: TGTGCCAGCAGTCCCGGGACTAGCGGGGGGGCCCCAGATACGCAGTATTTT; cdr3_aa: CASSPGTSGGAPDTQYF
v_call: TRBV10-3; clone_size: -; d_call: -; j_call: TRBJ1-2; cdr3_nt: TGTGCCATCAGTGATGCAGAGAACTATGGCTACACCTTC; cdr3_aa: CAISDAENYGYTF